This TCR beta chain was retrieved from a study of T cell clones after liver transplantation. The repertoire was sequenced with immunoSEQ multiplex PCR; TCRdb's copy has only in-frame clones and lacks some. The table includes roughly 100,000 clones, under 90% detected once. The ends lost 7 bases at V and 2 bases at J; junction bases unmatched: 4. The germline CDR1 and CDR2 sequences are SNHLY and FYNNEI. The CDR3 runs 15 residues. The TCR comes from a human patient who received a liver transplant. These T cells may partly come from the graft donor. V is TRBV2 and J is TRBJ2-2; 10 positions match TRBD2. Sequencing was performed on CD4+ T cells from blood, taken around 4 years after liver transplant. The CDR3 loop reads CASKGTSANTGELFF. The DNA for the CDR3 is TGTGCCAGCAAGGGGACTAGCGCCAACACCGGGGAGCTGTTTTTT. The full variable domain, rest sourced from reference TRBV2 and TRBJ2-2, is EPEVTQTPSHQVTQMGQEVILRCVPISNHLYFYWYRQILGQKVEFLVSFYNNEISEKSEIFDDQFSVERPDGSNFTLKIRSTKLEDSAMYFCASKGTSANTGELFFGEGSRLTVL.